This TCR beta chain was found in a study of cytomegalovirus exposure and HLA in healthy donors. Study conclusions and caveats: Previously analyzed data showed that most TCR beta V segments were productive at a frequency of about 87% or about 30%.

Germline-derived CDR1 and CDR2 are MNHEY and SVGAGI. The V end was cut by 7 bases, the J end by 2 bases, with 13 bases between. The CDR3 is made up of 14 amino acids. Comments on this clone: Its antigen is currently unknown.

This PCR relied on a set of 60 Vbeta primers and 13 Jbeta primers. The repertoire was sequenced with immunoSEQ multiplex PCR; TCRdb's copy has only in-frame clones and lacks some. This table holds 100,000 or so clones, 85% to 90% found once. Source material: PBMCs. The clonotype originates from a man aged 30 to 45 in good health and CMV-seronegative. The gene calls are TRBV6-5 and TRBJ2-3; D possibly corresponds to TRBD2 (6 bases). The CDR3 loop reads CASTRDSYTDTQYF. The CDR3 DNA reads TGTGCCAGCACCCGGGACTCTTACACAGATACGCAGTATTTT.